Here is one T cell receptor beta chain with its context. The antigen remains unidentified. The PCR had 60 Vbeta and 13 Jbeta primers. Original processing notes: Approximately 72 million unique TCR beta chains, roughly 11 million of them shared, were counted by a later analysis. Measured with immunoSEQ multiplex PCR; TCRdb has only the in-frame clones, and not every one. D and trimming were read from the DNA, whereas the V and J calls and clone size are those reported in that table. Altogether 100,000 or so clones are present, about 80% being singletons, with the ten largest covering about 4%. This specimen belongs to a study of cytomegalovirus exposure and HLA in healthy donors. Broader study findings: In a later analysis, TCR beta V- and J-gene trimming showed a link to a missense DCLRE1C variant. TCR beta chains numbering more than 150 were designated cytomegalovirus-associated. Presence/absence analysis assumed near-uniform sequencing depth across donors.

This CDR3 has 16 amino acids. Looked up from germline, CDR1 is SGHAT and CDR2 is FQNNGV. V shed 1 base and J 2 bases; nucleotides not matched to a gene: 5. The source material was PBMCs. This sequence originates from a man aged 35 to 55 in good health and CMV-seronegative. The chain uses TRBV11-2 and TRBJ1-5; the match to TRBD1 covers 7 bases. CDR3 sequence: CASSLAGGGRNQPQHF. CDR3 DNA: TGTGCCAGCAGCTTAGCGGGAGGGGGCCGCAATCAGCCCCAGCATTTT.